A single TCR beta chain is shown here with its context. This entry belongs to a study of blood T cell repertoires in COVID-19. Study information: Researchers got acute and convalescent COVID-19 samples from the United States, Italy and Spain.

With V trimmed by 5 bases and J by 5 bases, 16 bases remained unmatched. CDR1 and CDR2 from the germline V gene are PRHDT and FYEKMQ (reference sequence). The CDR3 covers 18 residues. Methods used by the authors: The authors estimated nucleated cell counts from reference gene primer amplification. Measured with immunoSEQ multiplex PCR; TCRdb has only the in-frame clones, and not every one. Clonal size and the V and J genes are those of that table, whereas D and trimming came from the DNA. The sample gives 250,000 to 350,000 clones, nearly 90% of which show up once; 3.5% to 5% is in the top ten. The sequenced sample was PBMCs or T cells enriched from blood (not recorded which). This clonotype originated in a woman aged 18-35 years with acute COVID-19. The genes are TRBV13 and TRBJ2-3; 10 bases map to TRBD2. The DNA of the CDR3 is TGTGCCAGCAGCGACCGAGGTAGCGGGAGGTTAACAAGAGATACGCAGTATTTT. Encoded protein: CASSDRGSGRLTRDTQYF. Filled out from reference TRBV13 and TRBJ2-3, the complete variable domain reads AAGVIQSPRHLIKEKRETATLKCYPIPRHDTVYWYQQGPGQDPQFLISFYEKMQSDKGSIPDRFSAQQFSDYHSELNMSSLELGDSALYFCASSDRGSGRLTRDTQYFGPGTRLTVL.